The 10 T cell receptor beta chains listed next were all sequenced from one sample in a study of cytomegalovirus exposure and HLA in healthy donors. The study ran its PCR with 60 Vbeta and 13 Jbeta primers. Assay: immunoSEQ multiplex PCR; the TCRdb copy retains only in-frame clones and omits some. The table includes over 150,000 clones, 80% to 85% detected once. The specimen sequenced was PBMCs. Every receptor here comes from a male donor in good health and CMV-seropositive.

The rearrangement links TRBV7-2 to TRBJ1-2, with D perhaps matching TRBD1 (5 bases). Trimming took off 6 bases at V and 1 base at J, with 12 bases between the two ends. This CDR3 is built from 14 residues. CDR1 and CDR2 from the germline V gene are SGHTA and FQGNSA. The CDR3 coding sequence is TGTGCCAGCAGTCTGCGGAGGGGTAACTATGGCTACACCTTC. As protein: CASSLRRGNYGYTF.

This clone has a single count. The gene calls are TRBV7-2 and TRBJ2-1; 7 bases are a match to TRBD2. Germline V gene sequence: CDR1 SGHTA, CDR2 FQGNSA. Unmatched junction bases numbered 1, after V lost 0 bases and J lost 2 bases. This CDR3 contains 15 residues. CDR3 sequence reads: CASSLAGGTYNEQFF. The CDR3 nucleotides are TGTGCCAGCAGCTTAGCGGGGGGGACCTACAATGAGCAGTTCTTC.

This sequence joins TRBV19 and TRBJ2-3; 7 positions match TRBD1. The germline CDR1 and CDR2 sequences are LNHDA and SQIVND (reference sequence). After removal of 6 bases from V and 5 bases from J, the junction contained 5 bases not matched to a gene. The CDR3 is 13 residues long. The CDR3 is CASRGTGEDTQYF. CDR3 bases: TGTGCCAGTAGGGGAACAGGGGAAGATACGCAGTATTTT.

This rearrangement joins TRBV4-3 to TRBJ2-1; D call uncertain. Trimming left V 0 bases short and J 4 bases short, with 10 bases between. CDR3 length equals 15 residues. CDR1 is LGHNA, CDR2 YSLEER, per germline. CDR3 in DNA: TGCGCCAGCAGCCAAGATACGAGCAATTACAATGAGCAGTTCTTC. Encoded protein: CASSQDTSNYNEQFF.

CDR3 sequence: CASSEGLSGNYNEQFF. As DNA, the CDR3 is TGTGCCAGCAGTGAAGGTCTGAGCGGGAACTACAATGAGCAGTTCTTC. The genes are TRBV2 and TRBJ2-1; TRBD2 agrees at 7 bases. The V segment lost 1 base and the J segment 3 bases; nucleotides outside the gene matches: 6. Looked up from germline, CDR1 is SNHLY and CDR2 is FYNNEI. The length of the CDR3 is 16 residues.

This clone has just a few counts. Germline is not matched at one junction end, which may reflect a read error. The chain employs TRBV6-5 and TRBJ1-1; tentatively, D is TRBD1 (5 bases). The CDR3 totals 13 residues. Per germline, CDR1 MNHEY and CDR2 SVGAGI. DNA of the CDR3: TGTGCCAGCAGAGGCCGACAGAACCCTGAAGCTTTCTTT. Its translation is CASRGRQNPEAFF.

This rearrangement joins TRBV19 to TRBJ2-7; 12 bases map to TRBD2. Germline CDR1 and CDR2: LNHDA and SQIVND (reference sequence). Trimming cost V 6 bases and J 5 bases; bases outside gene matches: 2. The CDR3 consists of 13 residues. In DNA form, the CDR3 reads TGTGCCAGTAGGAGACTAGCGGGAGACGAGCAGTACTTC. This encodes CASRRLAGDEQYF.

This chain connects TRBV7-9 to TRBJ2-7, with TRBD1 identical over 7 bases. The CDR3 contains 13 residues. Losses at the gene ends were 5 bases for V and 5 bases for J; bases not matched to a gene: 6. Germline CDR1 SEHNR, CDR2 FQNEAQ (reference sequence). The CDR3 DNA reads TGTGCCAGCAGCCAGGGGACAGCCCACGAGCAGTACTTC. It encodes CASSQGTAHEQYF.

This clone has just one count. V and J are TRBV5-1 and TRBJ2-7; 12 bases match TRBD2. CDR3 length: 16 amino acids. The V and J ends lost 0 bases and 3 bases, in that order; junction bases with no gene match: 4. From germline, CDR1 is SGHRS and CDR2 YFSETQ. The CDR3 loop reads CASSLGLAGVNYEQYF. The CDR3 nucleotides read TGCGCCAGCAGCTTGGGACTAGCGGGGGTAAACTACGAGCAGTACTTC.

The chain has TRBV6-6 and TRBJ2-7, with D maybe TRBD2 (7 bases). CDR1 and CDR2 from the germline V gene are MNHNY and SVGAGI (reference sequence). CDR3 length equals 16 residues. Trimming took off 4 bases at V and 0 bases at J, with 16 bases between the two ends. The CDR3 sequence: CASSSRGARSSYEQYF. In DNA form, the CDR3 reads TGTGCCAGCAGTTCCCGGGGGGCTCGGAGCTCCTACGAGCAGTACTTC.